This T cell receptor beta chain was obtained from a study of vaccination effects on CD4 cells after COVID-19. Study details: Two convalescent pre-vaccine samples were taken 142 and 148 days post-diagnosis.

Before any sequencing was done, the ViraFEST assay used viral peptide pools to expand antigen-specific CD4+ T cells. Upon completion of more than eight days in culture, CD4+ T cells were isolated. This individual contracted SARS-CoV-2 between March and December 2020, as verified by PCR. A density of approximately 2 million PBMC per well was used; these cells were cultured with roughly 10 IU/ml IL-2 and approximately 10 ug/ml peptides. Fresh IL-2-containing medium replaced half the medium on days 3 and 7. As regards this clone: Antigen unknown.

V shed 6 bases and J shed 5 bases, with 13 bases lying between them. This CDR3 comprises 13 residues. Germline values: CDR1 MNHEY, CDR2 SVGAGI. The protocol was immunoSEQ multiplex PCR, while the TCRdb copy is restricted to in-frame clones and leaves out a portion. The sample comprises around 40,000 clones, just under 75% of which are singletons, and 25% to 35% rests with the top ten. General study points: The study got few convalescent patients and did not collect any early post-infection timepoints.

V gene TRBV6-5 combines with J gene TRBJ1-2, with D perhaps matching TRBD1 (5 bases). The TCR originated in a human donor who had a prior SARS-CoV-2 infection. The specimen comprised CD4+ T cells from PBMCs cultured with a peptide pool, sampled before COVID-19 vaccination. The CDR3 region is CASSYGGGYGYTF. The CDR3 DNA reads TGTGCCAGCAGCTATGGCGGGGGTTATGGCTACACCTTC.